This TCR beta chain appears in the sequencing data of a study of CD8+ T cells in alopecia areata (dated by TCRdb to between 2017 and 2018). About the study as a whole: The treated patients took part in an open-label pilot trial in which moderate-to-severe alopecia areata was treated with oral tofacitinib at 5 to 10 mg twice daily. Patients stayed on tofacitinib for 6 to 18 months and then had 6 months of follow-up off drug so that delayed response and recurrence could be assessed. For the treated patients, the SALT score, which quantifies what percentage of scalp surface area is affected, served as the measure of disease severity. In both human patients and the C3H/HeJ mouse model, the study applied high-throughput TCRbeta sequencing to look at T cell clonal expansion in alopecia areata. On the human side, TCRbeta sequencing was run on scalp tissue and on sorted CD4+ and CD8+ peripheral blood T cells from healthy controls and from alopecia areata patients with either patchy or totalis/universalis disease. Patients on tofacitinib were biopsied at baseline and after 4 and 24 weeks of treatment, and several of the patients also had a later scalp biopsy. Scalp clonality was compared among normal scalp (n=4), patchy alopecia areata scalp (n=8), and alopecia totalis/universalis scalp (n=8). RNA came from the PAXgene miRNA kit for fixed scalp, the miRNeasy kit for PBMCs, and the RNeasy kit for mouse skin. TCRbeta CDR3 regions were amplified by immunoSEQ multiplex PCR with 35 Vbeta forward and 13 Jbeta reverse primers. Beyond this particular receptor, the publication reports: Compared with normal scalp, lesional scalp, particularly in alopecia totalis/universalis, had higher clonality and more expanded CD8+ clones, which suggests antigenic drive. Tofacitinib significantly lowered scalp clonality and the number of expanded CD8+ clones among the top 100 scalp clones. During tofacitinib treatment, many expanded lesional clones stuck around in both scalp and blood, and this persistence may partly explain why relapse happens after treatment is stopped. Unlike mouse skin, which is dominated by gammadelta T cells, normal human skin has resident alphabeta T cells that are also sequenced, and this complicates analysis of the scalp TCR repertoire. Because the treated cohort was small and had only one nonresponder, larger studies are needed to examine links between baseline CD8+ expansion and response. Shared TCR sequences between patients were less evident than in mice, which may be partly attributable to HLA diversity in the patient population.

The sample's time point label is to be understood as: about 5 months on oral tofacitinib. Reading the label with the study, this specimen's treatment or condition is: oral pan-JAK inhibitor, 5-10 mg twice daily. From alopecia areata patients, peripheral blood was collected along with lesional scalp punch biopsies. PBMCs were separated by density centrifugation and stained for CD3, CD4 and CD8, after which CD4+ and CD8+ T cells were sorted on a FACSAria. The protocol used for the library was the immunoSEQ multiplex PCR assay. To provide template for TCR sequencing, every sample had RNA extracted and reverse transcribed into cDNA. SuperScript III was used for first-strand cDNA synthesis, primed with a 2:1 mix of oligo-dT and random hexamers. Amplification bias was assessed with a synthetic immune receptor repertoire, and residual bias was removed computationally. Regarding the original processing steps: Raw reads were preprocessed to remove errors, and CDR3 was defined by IMGT conventions from the conserved cysteine to phenylalanine. Clonality was calculated as 1 minus Shannon entropy normalized by log2 of the number of productive unique TCRs. Whether scalp clones were CD4 or CD8 was inferred by matching scalp TCRbeta sequences against CD4 and CD8 repertoires sorted from blood. TCRdb re-hosts the immuneACCESS table, in-frame sequences only. Its copies lack some clones; in the studies checked, an unresolved V gene accounts for under half of them, and the cause for the rest is not known. V and J calls and clone size are copied from that table; D and trimming were computed from the DNA. The sample data list under 350,000 clones, and roughly 50% of these were observed just once. Of the sample, under 2% falls within the top ten clones.

Points on this clone: It has no known antigen specificity. No base quality information exists; no much larger clone differs at one position.

Measured from the cysteine to the phenylalanine, the CDR3 is 12 residues long. Here the CDR3 DNA is all that survives: 36 bases in frame from base 1. CDR1 SEHNR and CDR2 FQNEAQ are derived from the germline V gene (reference sequence). V was cut back by 4 bases and J by 4 bases, leaving a gap of 7 bases between them. The sequence joins TRBV7-9 to TRBJ1-2, and perhaps TRBD1 as D gene, on 5 matching bases. This specimen was CD4+ T cells sorted from blood, taken at week 24, from a patient treated with tofacitinib. This TCR was recovered from a human donor with alopecia areata. CDR3 sequence: CASSSRAYGYTF. The DNA sequence is TGTGCCAGCAGCTCCAGGGCCTATGGCTACACCTTC.